This T cell receptor (beta chain) originates from a study of neurological immune-mediated disorders. The ends were cut back, 6 bases at V and 2 bases at J, with 14 bases in the middle. The CDR3 sequence is 15 residues long. The making of cDNA relied on 5'RACE with 10-nucleotide random UMIs. MiXCR, run by TCRdb on the 5' RACE reads, gives a single entry per CDR3 protein. Of fewer than 30,000 distinct CDR3 sequences in the sample, 5.5% to 8% were seen once. Preparation of the unsorted libraries drew on 2 million PBMCs stored at -80 C. At least ten counts were recorded for this clonotype. This chain connects TRBV12-3 or TRBV12-4 to TRBJ1-3; TRBD1 might be the D (6 bases). The sample was PBMCs. The receptor comes from a woman aged 40 to 55 in good health. CDR3 DNA: TGTGCCAGCAGGGACCTGCGGGGGCCTGGAAACACCATATATTTT. This translates into CASRDLRGPGNTIYF.